The sample holds many counts of the clone carrying this TCR beta chain. This sample is drawn from a study of human T cells and chemical hapten exposure. V lost 0 bases, J lost 5 bases, and 15 bases lay in between. CDR1 and CDR2 from the germline V gene are LNHNV and YYDKDF (reference sequence). This CDR3 has 16 residues. Time point here: pre-sensitization, week 0. Treatment denoted: therapeutic diphenylcyclopropenone sensitization with weekly scalp DPC. TCRdb itself ran the RACE reads through MiXCR, one entry per CDR3 protein. The sample has about 89,000 distinct CDR3 sequences, roughly a tenth seen once.

This specimen was whole blood, taken in connection with sensitization to the hapten diphenylcyclopropenone (DPC). This chain links TRBV15 with TRBJ2-3; tentative D call: TRBD1 (6 bases). This TCR was recovered from a woman between 55 and 75 years old with alopecia areata. Some clones in this sample may be carry-over from other donors' samples. CDR3 sequence (DNA): TGTGCCACCAGCAGAGAATGGACAGCGGTAATAGATACGCAGTATTTT. This codes for CATSREWTAVIDTQYF. The full variable domain, its missing parts supplied by reference TRBV15 and TRBJ2-3, is DAMVIQNPRYQVTQFGKPVTLSCSQTLNHNVMYWYQQKSSQAPKLLFHYYDKDFNNEADTPDNFQSRRPNTSFCFLDIRSPGLGDTAMYLCATSREWTAVIDTQYFGPGTRLTVL.